These 20 T cell receptor beta chains came from one sample sequenced in a study of cytomegalovirus exposure and HLA in healthy donors. PCR amplification relied on 60 Vbeta primers (plus 13 Jbeta primers). Sequencing used immunoSEQ multiplex PCR; TCRdb keeps in-frame clones, though not all of them. The sample consists of over 150,000 clones, 80% of them appearing once. The specimen was PBMCs. The receptors stem from a man aged 30-40 years in good health and CMV-seronegative.

This chain links TRBV15 with TRBJ1-5; D is unclear. Germline V gives CDR1 LNHNV, CDR2 YYDKDF (reference sequence). The length of the CDR3 is 12 residues. V lost 8 bases and J 4 bases, leaving 9 bases between the germline ends. In nucleotides, the CDR3 is TGTGCCACCCCCCCCAGTAATCAGCCCCAGCATTTT. This encodes CATPPSNQPQHF. Complete variable domain (other parts from reference TRBV15 and TRBJ1-5): DAMVIQNPRYQVTQFGKPVTLSCSQTLNHNVMYWYQQKSSQAPKLLFHYYDKDFNNEADTPDNFQSRRPNTSFCFLDIRSPGLGDTAMYLCATPPSNQPQHFGDGTRLSIL.

The chain carries TRBV30 and TRBJ2-7; tentative D call: TRBD2 (6 bases). From germline, CDR1 is GTSNPN and CDR2 SVGIG (reference sequence). This CDR3 has 12 amino acids. Trimming stripped 0 bases from V and 3 bases from J, with 6 bases between. The CDR3 is CAWSVRDYEQYF. For the CDR3, the DNA is TGTGCCTGGAGTGTGCGGGACTACGAGCAGTACTTC.

The chain has TRBV29-1 and TRBJ1-2, with TRBD1 matching over 7 bases. V lost 5 bases, J lost 4 bases, and 10 bases stayed unmatched. The CDR3 consists of 14 residues. Germline loops: CDR1 SQVTM, CDR2 ANQGSEA. CDR3 bases: TGCAGCGTTCACACCCAGGGGGGAAGCTATGGCTACACCTTC. This codes for CSVHTQGGSYGYTF. Complete variable domain (other parts from reference TRBV29-1 and TRBJ1-2): SAVISQKPSRDICQRGTSLTIQCQVDSQVTMMFWYRQQPGQSLTLIATANQGSEATYESGFVIDKFPISRPNLTFSTLTVSNMSPEDSSIYLCSVHTQGGSYGYTFGSGTRLTVV.

This clone came up once. The CDR3 region is CASSTGTSGVYLDTQYF. CDR3 sequence (DNA): TGTGCCAGTAGTACCGGGACTAGCGGGGTCTACTTAGATACGCAGTATTTT. The rearrangement joins TRBV19 to TRBJ2-3, with 13 bases identical to TRBD2. The CDR3 has 17 amino acids. The germline gives CDR1 LNHDA, CDR2 SQIVND (reference sequence). With V trimmed by 4 bases and J by 5 bases, 9 bases remained unmatched.

This sequence joins TRBV19 and TRBJ2-7, with D tentatively TRBD1 (5 bases). CDR1 is LNHDA, CDR2 SQIVND, per germline (reference sequence). The CDR3 extends over 14 amino acids. With 4 bases removed from V and 5 bases from J, the gap between germline ends came to 15 bases. CDR3: CASSTAGLLHEQYF. CDR3 nucleotides: TGTGCCAGTAGTACGGCAGGGTTGCTCCACGAGCAGTACTTC.

The CDR3 DNA follows: TGCAGCGTTGGGGGCTCGTACGAGCAGTACTTC. It translates to CSVGGSYEQYF. The chain recombines TRBV29-1 with TRBJ2-7, with D tentatively TRBD1 (5 bases). CDR1 is SQVTM and CDR2 is ANQGSEA in the germline V gene. Trimming pared 4 bases from V and 4 bases from J, leaving 8 bases between. This CDR3 has 11 amino acids.

The V call is TRBV10-3, the J call TRBJ2-5; D is perhaps TRBD1 (5 bases). The V gene lost 3 bases and the J gene lost 3 bases, with 8 bases spanning the gap. Per germline, CDR1 ENHRY and CDR2 SYGVKD. This CDR3 comprises 13 residues. CDR3 bases: TGTGCCATCAGTGATGTCAGGGAAGAGACCCAGTACTTC. As protein: CAISDVREETQYF.

The V gene is TRBV7-2, the J gene TRBJ2-1; possibly TRBD2 for D (5 bases). CDR1 is SGHTA and CDR2 is FQGNSA in the germline V gene. Deletions cut 5 bases from V and 12 bases from J, with 14 bases between. The CDR3 has 12 amino acids. CDR3 nucleotide sequence: TGTGCCAGCAGCCAGACTACTAACCGGCAGTTCTTC. This encodes CASSQTTNRQFF. Variable domain in full (rest from reference TRBV7-2 and TRBJ2-1): GAGVSQSPSNKVTEKGKDVELRCDPISGHTALYWYRQSLGQGLEFLIYFQGNSAPDKSGLPSDRFSAERTGGSVSTLTIQRTQQEDSAVYLCASSQTTNRQFFGPGTRLTVL.

The rearrangement uses TRBV6-4 and TRBJ1-5; tentatively, D is TRBD1 (6 bases). V lost 6 bases to trimming and J lost 7 bases, with 13 bases between them. The CDR3 contains 13 residues. Looked up from germline, CDR1 is MRHNA and CDR2 is SNTAGT. The CDR3 region has the DNA TGTGCCAGCAGCACAGGGCCGGGACAGCCCCAGCATTTT. It yields the protein CASSTGPGQPQHF.

The chain combines TRBV25-1 with TRBJ1-2; possibly TRBD1 for D (6 bases). Germline CDR1 reads MGHDK; CDR2 reads SYGVNS. The V gene lost 4 bases and the J gene lost 4 bases, with 16 bases spanning the gap. This CDR3 spans 15 amino acids. The CDR3 loop is CASSATTGPRYGYTF. The CDR3 DNA reads as TGTGCCAGCAGTGCGACGACAGGACCCCGCTATGGCTACACCTTC.

This chain uses TRBV11-2 with TRBJ2-1, with 9 bases fitting TRBD1. The CDR3 extends over 14 amino acids. Germline trimming cut 1 base from V and 9 bases from J; bases unmatched to any gene: 4. CDR1 is SGHAT, CDR2 FQNNGV, per germline. The CDR3 reads CASSLGQGDREQFF. CDR3 DNA: TGTGCCAGCAGCTTAGGACAGGGGGATCGTGAGCAGTTCTTC.

J is TRBJ2-1 and V is TRBV15; 13 positions agree with TRBD2. The trim removed 1 base at V and 4 bases at J, leaving 1 base unmatched. The CDR3 runs to 16 residues. Germline V gene lookup returns CDR1 LNHNV and CDR2 YYDKDF (reference sequence). The CDR3 DNA is TGTGCCACCAGCAGAGGGACTAGCGGGGGTTACAATGAGCAGTTCTTC. Its protein product is CATSRGTSGGYNEQFF.

CDR3 loop: CASSLAGDWNTEAFF. The DNA of the CDR3 is TGTGCCAGCAGCTTGGCAGGGGATTGGAACACTGAAGCTTTCTTT. J is TRBJ1-1 and V is TRBV5-4; maybe TRBD1 (6 bases). The CDR3 has 15 residues. In germline, CDR1 is SGHNT, CDR2 YYREEE (reference sequence). The V end was cut by 0 bases, the J end by 1 base, with 10 bases between.

This chain joins TRBV4-1 and TRBJ1-4; D gene ambiguous. From germline, CDR1 is MGHRA and CDR2 YSYEKL. The ends were cut back, 4 bases at V and 6 bases at J, with 6 bases in the middle. This CDR3 is 12 amino acids long. The CDR3 region has the DNA TGCGCCAGCAGCCTTTTCGATGAAAAACTGTTTTTT. Encoded protein: CASSLFDEKLFF.

The chain employs TRBV7-3 and TRBJ1-1, with D perhaps matching TRBD1 (5 bases). The CDR3 consists of 13 residues. The germline V and J ends were trimmed by 5 bases and 7 bases, with 14 bases remaining between them. In germline, CDR1 is SGHTA, CDR2 FQGTGA. CDR3 sequence (DNA): TGTGCCAGCAGCCTCTCCGGGGGATATGAAGCTTTCTTT. It translates to CASSLSGGYEAFF.

The J gene is TRBJ2-2, the V gene TRBV9, with TRBD2 matching 10 bases. Germline values: CDR1 SGDLS, CDR2 YYNGEE. The CDR3 loop spans 16 amino acids. The J segment lost 4 bases and the V segment lost 0 bases, leaving 3 bases of the junction unmatched. CDR3 amino acids: CASSVGRLAGTGELFF. DNA of the CDR3: TGTGCCAGCAGCGTAGGTAGACTAGCGGGCACCGGGGAGCTGTTTTTT.

The chain carries TRBV12-5 and TRBJ2-1; 10 bases line up with TRBD1. Germline CDR1 reads LGHNT; CDR2 reads FRNRAP. This CDR3 region has 17 residues. Unmatched junction bases numbered 18, after V lost 7 bases and J lost 9 bases. The CDR3 here is CASANSGRDRGFGEQFF. DNA of the CDR3: TGTGCTAGTGCCAATTCGGGAAGGGACAGGGGATTCGGTGAGCAGTTCTTC.

J is TRBJ2-5 and V is TRBV30; 8 positions match TRBD2. Matching the DNA end better, TRBJ2-7 makes the J call doubtful. Germline CDR1 is GTSNPN and CDR2 is SVGIG (reference sequence). This CDR3 has 15 residues. The CDR3 DNA follows: TGTGCCTGGAGTGTAAGGGTAGCGGGACGCTACGAGCAGTACTTC. Translation: CAWSVRVAGRYEQYF.

The chain uses TRBV27 and TRBJ2-3; D is possibly TRBD1 (6 bases). From germline, CDR1 is MNHEY and CDR2 SMNVEV (reference sequence). The V and J ends lost 8 bases and 0 bases respectively, with 9 bases between them. There are 13 residues in the CDR3. For the CDR3, the DNA is TGTGCCAGCGGGACACTTAGCACAGATACGCAGTATTTT. Translation gives CASGTLSTDTQYF.

V is TRBV5-4 and J is TRBJ1-3; 7 nucleotides align to TRBD1. The V gene end was trimmed by 1 base and the J gene end by 4 bases; junction bases not matched to a gene: 8. The V gene's germline CDR1 is SGHNT and CDR2 YYREEE (reference sequence). The CDR3 is 16 residues long. CDR3 nucleotide sequence: TGTGCCAGCAGCTTGCCACCAGGGGGAGACGGAAACACCATATATTTT. This gives the protein CASSLPPGGDGNTIYF.